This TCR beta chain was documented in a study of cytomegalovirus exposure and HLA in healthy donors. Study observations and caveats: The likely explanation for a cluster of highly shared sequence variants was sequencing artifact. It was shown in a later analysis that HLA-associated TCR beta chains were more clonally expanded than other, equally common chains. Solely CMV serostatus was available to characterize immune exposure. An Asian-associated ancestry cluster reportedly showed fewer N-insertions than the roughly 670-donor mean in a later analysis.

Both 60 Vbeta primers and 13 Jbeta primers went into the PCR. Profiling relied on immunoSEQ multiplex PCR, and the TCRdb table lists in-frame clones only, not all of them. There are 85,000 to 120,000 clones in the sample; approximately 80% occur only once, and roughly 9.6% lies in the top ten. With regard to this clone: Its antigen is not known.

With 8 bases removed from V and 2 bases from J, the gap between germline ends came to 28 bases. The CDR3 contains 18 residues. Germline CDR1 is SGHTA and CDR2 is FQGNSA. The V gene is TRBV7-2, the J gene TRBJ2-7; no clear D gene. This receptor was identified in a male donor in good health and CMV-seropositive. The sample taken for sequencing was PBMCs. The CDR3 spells CASGSKEGQTTNPYEQYF. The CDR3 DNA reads TGTGCCAGCGGCTCAAAAGAAGGCCAAACGACAAACCCCTACGAGCAGTACTTC.